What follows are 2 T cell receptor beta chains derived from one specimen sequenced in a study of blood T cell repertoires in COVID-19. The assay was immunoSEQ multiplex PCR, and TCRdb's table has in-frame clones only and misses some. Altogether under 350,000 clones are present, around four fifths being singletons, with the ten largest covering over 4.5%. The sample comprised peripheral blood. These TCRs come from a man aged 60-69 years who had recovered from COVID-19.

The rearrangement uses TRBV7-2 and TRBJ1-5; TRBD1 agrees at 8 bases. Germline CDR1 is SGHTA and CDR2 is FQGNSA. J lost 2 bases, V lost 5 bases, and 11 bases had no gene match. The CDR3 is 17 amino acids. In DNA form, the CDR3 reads TGTGCCAGCAGCCCCGAGGTGGCAGGGGGCCGCAATCAGCCCCAGCATTTT. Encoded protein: CASSPEVAGGRNQPQHF.

The CDR3: CASSRTGQGAMSYTF. As DNA, the CDR3 is TGTGCCAGCAGCCGAACAGGACAGGGGGCTATGAGCTACACCTTC. The genes are TRBV5-6 and TRBJ1-2, with 11 bases matching TRBD1. V gave up 4 bases and J gave up 9 bases; unmatched junction bases: 11. This CDR3 contains 15 residues. Germline CDR1 reads SGHDT; CDR2 reads YYEEEE.